These 10 T cell receptor beta chains originate from one sample sequenced in a study of blood T cell repertoires in COVID-19. The table came from immunoSEQ multiplex PCR; TCRdb's copy has only in-frame clones and leaves some out. The data hold about 70,000 clones, with around 90% observed a single time. The sequencing sample was made of peripheral blood. All receptors come from a human donor in a cohort sampled during active COVID-19.

This sequence joins TRBV12-5 and TRBJ1-1, with no clear D. This CDR3 spans 18 amino acids. Germline V gene data show CDR1 as LGHNT and CDR2 as FRNRAP. V lost 2 bases to trimming and J lost 6 bases, with 25 bases between them. The CDR3: CASGLHRRMTDEGAEAFF. The CDR3 region has the DNA TGTGCTAGTGGTTTGCATCGTCGGATGACGGATGAGGGCGCTGAAGCTTTCTTT. Full variable domain (remainder filled in from reference TRBV12-5 and TRBJ1-1): DARVTQTPRHKVTEMGQEVTMRCQPILGHNTVFWYRQTMMQGLELLAYFRNRAPLDDSGMPKDRFSAEMPDATLATLKIQPSEPRDSAVYFCASGLHRRMTDEGAEAFFGQGTRLTVV.

The chain couples TRBV7-8 to TRBJ2-7; possibly TRBD1 for D (6 bases). Between the trimmed V and J ends, which lost 0 bases and 1 base, there was a span of 16 bases. CDR3 length equals 17 residues. CDR1 SGHVS and CDR2 FQNEAQ come from the germline V gene. CDR3 DNA: TGTGCCAGCAGCTTAGCCAGGGGTCCCCAACATTCCTACGAGCAGTACGTC. Translated: CASSLARGPQHSYEQYV.

This clone appeared a single time. The chain couples TRBV21-1 to TRBJ2-3; TRBD1 is the table's D call, not checked against the DNA. TRBV21-1 is a pseudogene segment. There are 16 residues in the CDR3. The DNA of the CDR3 is TGTGCCAGCAGCCAAACCGGCCAGGGAAGGACAGATACGCAGTATTTT. It codes for CASSQTGQGRTDTQYF.

The V gene is TRBV7-2, the J gene TRBJ2-1; D not certain. CDR3 size: 13 residues. Germline V CDR1 and CDR2: SGHTA, FQGNSA. The V end lost 2 bases, the J end lost 7 bases, and 9 bases lay between the germline ends. DNA for the CDR3: TGTGCCAGCAGCTTACTTTCCTCGAATGAGCAGTTCTTC. Translated, it gives CASSLLSSNEQFF.

The V gene is TRBV5-1, the J gene TRBJ2-5; perhaps TRBD1 as D (6 bases). Between the trimmed V and J ends, which lost 0 bases and 5 bases, there was a span of 11 bases. The V gene's germline CDR1 is SGHRS and CDR2 YFSETQ. The CDR3 is 14 amino acids. The CDR3 region is CASSLGDNRETQYF. CDR3 coding DNA: TGCGCCAGCAGCTTGGGGGACAATAGGGAGACCCAGTACTTC.

The rearrangement links TRBV29-1 to TRBJ2-7; 7 bases are shared with TRBD1. Looked up from germline, CDR1 is SQVTM and CDR2 is ANQGSEA. The junction had 7 bases not matched to a gene; V was cut back by 2 bases and J by 3 bases. CDR3 length equals 14 residues. The CDR3 bases are TGCAGCGTTGAAAAGACAGGGATGGGCTACGAGCAGTACTTC. Translation gives CSVEKTGMGYEQYF.

The rearrangement joins TRBV7-6 to TRBJ2-7; D gene ambiguous. CDR1 is SGHVS, CDR2 FNYEAQ, per germline. V lost 5 bases to trimming and J lost 3 bases, with 11 bases between them. This CDR3 contains 13 residues. This chain's CDR3 is CASSRVASYEQYF. CDR3 nucleotide sequence: TGTGCCAGCAGCCGGGTCGCGAGCTACGAGCAGTACTTC.

The chain uses TRBV6-5 and TRBJ1-5; D gene ambiguous. Trimming took off 4 bases at V and 4 bases at J, with 14 bases between the two ends. The germline V gene encodes CDR1 MNHEY and CDR2 SVGAGI. The length of the CDR3 is 15 residues. Here the CDR3 reads CASSLTADVNQPQHF. CDR3 DNA: TGTGCCAGCAGTTTAACGGCGGATGTTAATCAGCCCCAGCATTTT.

The table lists this clone with a few counts. The V gene is TRBV30, the J gene TRBJ2-7; D not resolved. The germline V and J ends were trimmed by 3 bases and 5 bases, with 8 bases remaining between them. This CDR3 has 11 amino acids. Per the germline V gene, CDR1 is GTSNPN and CDR2 is SVGIG (reference sequence). This chain's CDR3 is CAWSKHHEQYV. The DNA of the CDR3 is TGTGCCTGGAGCAAGCATCACGAGCAGTACGTC.

This sequence joins TRBV27 and TRBJ2-2; D gene unclear. Trimming took 7 bases from V and 0 from J, leaving 15 bases between them. This CDR3 region has 16 residues. Germline CDR1 and CDR2: MNHEY and SMNVEV (reference sequence). CDR3 bases: TGTGCCAGCATCCTTACCGGTAATCCGAACACCGGGGAGCTGTTTTTT. This gives the protein CASILTGNPNTGELFF.